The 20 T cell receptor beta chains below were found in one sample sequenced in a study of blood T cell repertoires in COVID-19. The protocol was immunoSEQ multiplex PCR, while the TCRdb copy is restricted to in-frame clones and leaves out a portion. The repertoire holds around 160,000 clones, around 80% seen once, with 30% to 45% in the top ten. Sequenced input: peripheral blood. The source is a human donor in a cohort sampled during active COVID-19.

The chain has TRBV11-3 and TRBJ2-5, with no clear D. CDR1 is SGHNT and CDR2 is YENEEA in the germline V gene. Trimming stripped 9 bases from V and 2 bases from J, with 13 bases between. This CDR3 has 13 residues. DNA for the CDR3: TGTGCCAGTAACGAGAGGCGTCAAGAGACCCAGTACTTC. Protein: CASNERRQETQYF.

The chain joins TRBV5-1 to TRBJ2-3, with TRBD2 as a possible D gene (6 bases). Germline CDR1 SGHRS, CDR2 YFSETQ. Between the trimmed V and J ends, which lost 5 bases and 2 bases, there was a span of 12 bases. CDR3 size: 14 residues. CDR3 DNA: TGCGCCAGCAGGGCGGGGCCGACCACAGATACGCAGTATTTT. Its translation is CASRAGPTTDTQYF.

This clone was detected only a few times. CDR3 residues: CASSLEISPLHF. In nucleotides, the CDR3 is TGTGCCAGCAGCCTGGAGATTTCACCCCTCCACTTT. This chain connects TRBV7-9 to TRBJ1-6; no firm D call. This CDR3 region has 12 residues. Germline V lookup: CDR1 SEHNR, CDR2 FQNEAQ (reference sequence). Trimming removed 5 bases from V and 9 bases from J, with 8 bases in between.

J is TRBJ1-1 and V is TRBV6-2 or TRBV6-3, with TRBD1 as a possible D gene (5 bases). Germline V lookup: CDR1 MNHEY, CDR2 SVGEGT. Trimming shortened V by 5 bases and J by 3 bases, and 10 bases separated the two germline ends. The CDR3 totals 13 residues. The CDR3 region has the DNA TGTGCCAGCAGTAGAACAGGCCACACTGAAGCTTTCTTT. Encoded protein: CASSRTGHTEAFF.

The CDR3 DNA reads TGTGCCAGCAGTTACCTGACACCTGGAAACACCATATATTTT. This sequence encodes CASSYLTPGNTIYF. This chain links TRBV6-2 or TRBV6-3 with TRBJ1-3; no reliable D call. Germline values: CDR1 MNHEY, CDR2 SVGEGT. The V gene lost 2 bases and the J gene lost 2 bases, with 7 bases spanning the gap. The CDR3 extends over 14 amino acids.

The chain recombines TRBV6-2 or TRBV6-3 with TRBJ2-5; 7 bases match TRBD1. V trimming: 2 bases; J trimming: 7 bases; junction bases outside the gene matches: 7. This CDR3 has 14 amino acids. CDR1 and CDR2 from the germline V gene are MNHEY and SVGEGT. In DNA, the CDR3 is TGTGCCAGCAGTTACATCAGGGGGACCGGGACCCAGTACTTC. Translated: CASSYIRGTGTQYF.

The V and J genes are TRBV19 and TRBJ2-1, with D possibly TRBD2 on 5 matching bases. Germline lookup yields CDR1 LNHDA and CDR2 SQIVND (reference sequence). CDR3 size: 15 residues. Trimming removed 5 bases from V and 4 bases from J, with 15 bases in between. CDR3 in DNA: TGTGCCAGTAGTTCTCGCCCTACTAGTTACAATGAGCAGTTCTTC. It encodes CASSSRPTSYNEQFF.

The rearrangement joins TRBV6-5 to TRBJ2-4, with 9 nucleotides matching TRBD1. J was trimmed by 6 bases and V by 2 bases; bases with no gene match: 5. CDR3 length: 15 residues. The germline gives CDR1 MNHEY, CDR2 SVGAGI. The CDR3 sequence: CASSYRDRVGNIQYF. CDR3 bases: TGTGCCAGCAGTTACCGGGACAGGGTGGGAAACATTCAGTACTTC.

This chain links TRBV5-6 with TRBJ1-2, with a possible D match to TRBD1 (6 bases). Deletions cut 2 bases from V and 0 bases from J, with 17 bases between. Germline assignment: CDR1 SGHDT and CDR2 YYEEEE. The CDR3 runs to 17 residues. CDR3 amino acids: CASSFLDRDTANYGYTF. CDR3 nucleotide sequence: TGTGCCAGCAGCTTTCTAGACCGGGACACTGCTAACTATGGCTACACCTTC. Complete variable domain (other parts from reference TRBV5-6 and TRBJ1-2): DAGVTQSPTHLIKTRGQQVTLRCSPKSGHDTVSWYQQALGQGPQFIFQYYEEEERQRGNFPDRFSGHQFPNYSSELNVNALLLGDSALYLCASSFLDRDTANYGYTFGSGTRLTVV.

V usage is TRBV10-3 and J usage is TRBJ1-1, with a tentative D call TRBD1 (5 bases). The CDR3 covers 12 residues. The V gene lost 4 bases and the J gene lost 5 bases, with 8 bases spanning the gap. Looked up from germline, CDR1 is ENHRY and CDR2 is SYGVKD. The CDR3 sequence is CAISARGTEAFF. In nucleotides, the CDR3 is TGTGCCATCAGTGCGCGGGGGACTGAAGCTTTCTTT.

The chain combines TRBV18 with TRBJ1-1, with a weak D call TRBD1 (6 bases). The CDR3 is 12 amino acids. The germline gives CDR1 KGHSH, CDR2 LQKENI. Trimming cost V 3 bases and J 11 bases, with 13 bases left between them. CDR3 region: CASSPQGLFAFF. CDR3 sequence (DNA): TGTGCCAGCTCACCTCAGGGGCTATTTGCTTTCTTT. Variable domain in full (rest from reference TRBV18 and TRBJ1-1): NAGVMQNPRHLVRRRGQEARLRCSPMKGHSHVYWYRQLPEEGLKFMVYLQKENIIDESGMPKERFSAEFPKEGPSILRIQQVVRGDSAAYFCASSPQGLFAFFGQGTRLTVV.

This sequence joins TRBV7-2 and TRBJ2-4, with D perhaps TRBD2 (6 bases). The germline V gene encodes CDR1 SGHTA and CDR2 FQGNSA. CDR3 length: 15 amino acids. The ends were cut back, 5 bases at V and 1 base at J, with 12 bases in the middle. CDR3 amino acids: CASSGGGSAKNIQYF. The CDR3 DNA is TGTGCCAGCAGCGGAGGAGGGTCTGCCAAAAACATTCAGTACTTC.

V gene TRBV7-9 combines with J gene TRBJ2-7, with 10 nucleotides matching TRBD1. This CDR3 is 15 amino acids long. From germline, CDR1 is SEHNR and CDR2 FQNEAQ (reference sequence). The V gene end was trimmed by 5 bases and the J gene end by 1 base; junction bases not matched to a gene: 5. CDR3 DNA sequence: TGTGCCAGCAGCCCCGACAGGGGGCTTTCCTACGAGCAGTACTTC. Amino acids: CASSPDRGLSYEQYF.

CDR3 sequence: CASSWREGTYYGYTF. For the CDR3, the DNA is TGTGCCAGCAGCTGGAGGGAGGGCACTTACTATGGCTACACCTTC. The chain uses TRBV7-9 and TRBJ1-2; D unresolved. The germline V gene encodes CDR1 SEHNR and CDR2 FQNEAQ (reference sequence). This CDR3 comprises 15 residues. Trimming stripped 4 bases from V and 3 bases from J, with 15 bases between.

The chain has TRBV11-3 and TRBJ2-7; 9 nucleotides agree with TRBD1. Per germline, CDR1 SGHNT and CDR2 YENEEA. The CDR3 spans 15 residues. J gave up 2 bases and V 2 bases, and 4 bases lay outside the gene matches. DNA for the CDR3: TGTGCCAGCAGCTTACGGACAGGGGCTACCTACGAGCAGTACTTC. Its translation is CASSLRTGATYEQYF.

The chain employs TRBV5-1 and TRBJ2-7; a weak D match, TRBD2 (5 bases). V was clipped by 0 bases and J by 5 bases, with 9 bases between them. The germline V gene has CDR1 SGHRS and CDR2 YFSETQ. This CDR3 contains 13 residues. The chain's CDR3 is CASSLAGIHEQYF. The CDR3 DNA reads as TGCGCCAGCAGCTTGGCGGGGATCCACGAGCAGTACTTC.

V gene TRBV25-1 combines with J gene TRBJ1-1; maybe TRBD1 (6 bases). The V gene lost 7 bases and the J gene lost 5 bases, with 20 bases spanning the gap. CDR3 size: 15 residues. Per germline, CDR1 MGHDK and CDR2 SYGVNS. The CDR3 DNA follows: TGTGCCAGCAAGCCACTTCAACCTCAGGGGACTGAAGCTTTCTTT. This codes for CASKPLQPQGTEAFF.

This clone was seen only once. CDR3 coding DNA: TGTGCCAGCAGTGAACGGGTTGGCGGCTACACCTTC. Amino acids: CASSERVGGYTF. V is TRBV2 and J is TRBJ1-2; D is uncertain. The CDR3 spans 12 residues. Trimming took 2 bases from V and 8 from J, leaving 9 bases between them. Germline lookup yields CDR1 SNHLY and CDR2 FYNNEI. The full variable domain, in which reference TRBV2 and TRBJ1-2 provide the parts outside the CDR3, is EPEVTQTPSHQVTQMGQEVILRCVPISNHLYFYWYRQILGQKVEFLVSFYNNEISEKSEIFDDQFSVERPDGSNFTLKIRSTKLEDSAMYFCASSERVGGYTFGSGTRLTVV.

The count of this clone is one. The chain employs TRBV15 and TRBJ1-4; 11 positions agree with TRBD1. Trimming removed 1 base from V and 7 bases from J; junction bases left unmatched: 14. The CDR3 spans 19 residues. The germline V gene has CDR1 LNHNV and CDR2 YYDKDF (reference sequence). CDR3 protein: CATSRVPPGQGVIGEKLFF. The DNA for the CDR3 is TGTGCCACCAGCAGAGTTCCCCCGGGACAGGGGGTTATCGGTGAAAAACTGTTTTTT.

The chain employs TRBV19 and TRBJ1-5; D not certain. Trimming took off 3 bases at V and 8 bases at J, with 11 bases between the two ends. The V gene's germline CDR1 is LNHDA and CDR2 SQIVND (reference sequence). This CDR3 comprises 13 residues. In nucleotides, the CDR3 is TGTGCCAGTAGTATGGTGAGGGTTGAGCCCCAGCATTTT. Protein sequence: CASSMVRVEPQHF.